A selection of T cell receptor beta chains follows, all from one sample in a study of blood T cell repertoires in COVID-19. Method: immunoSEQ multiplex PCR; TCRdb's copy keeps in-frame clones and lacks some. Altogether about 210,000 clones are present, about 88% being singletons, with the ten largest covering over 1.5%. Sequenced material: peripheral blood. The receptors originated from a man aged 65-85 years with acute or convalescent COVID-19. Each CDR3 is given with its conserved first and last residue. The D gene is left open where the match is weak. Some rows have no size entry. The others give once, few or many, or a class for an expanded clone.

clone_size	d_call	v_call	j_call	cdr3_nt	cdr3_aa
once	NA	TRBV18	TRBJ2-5	TGTGCCAGCTCACCTCAGTACCAAGAGACCCAGTACTTC	CASSPQYQETQYF
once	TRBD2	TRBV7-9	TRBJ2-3	TGTGCCAGCAGCCAAACCCCGGGGGTAGCGGGGTTCACAGATACGCAGTATTTT	CASSQTPGVAGFTDTQYF
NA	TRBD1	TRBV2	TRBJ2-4	TGTGCCAGCAGGCCGGGACAGGGGGGAACAAACATTCAGTACTTC	CASRPGQGGTNIQYF
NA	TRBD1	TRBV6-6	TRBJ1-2	TGTGCCAGCAGCCCCGGGACAGGGCCTCTCTATGGCTACACCTTC	CASSPGTGPLYGYTF
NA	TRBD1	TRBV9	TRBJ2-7	TGTGCCAGCAGCGCTTGGGACAGCTCCTACGAGCAGTACTTC	CASSAWDSSYEQYF
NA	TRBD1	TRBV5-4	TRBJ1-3	TGTGCCAGCAGCTTGCAGGGGGATGTTGGAAACACCATATATTTT	CASSLQGDVGNTIYF
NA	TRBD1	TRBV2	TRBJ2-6	TGTGCCAGCAGCTACAGGGGTACTGGGGCCAACGTCCTGACTTTC	CASSYRGTGANVLTF
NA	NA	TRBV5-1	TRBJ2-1	TGCGCCAGCAGCTTGGCCAACGGGGATTTGGCGTTCTTC	CASSLANGDLAFF
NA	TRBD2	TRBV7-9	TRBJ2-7	TGTGCCAGCAGCTTAGCAGCGGGAGGGCCCTACGAGCAGTACTTC	CASSLAAGGPYEQYF
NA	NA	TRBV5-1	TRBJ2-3	TGCGCCAGCTACTTGGAGGGCAGCCCGGGGGCAGATACGCAGTATTTT	CASYLEGSPGADTQYF
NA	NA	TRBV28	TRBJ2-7	TGTGCCAGCAGCTCCACCCGAAGGGGCCTAGTTCCCGTGAAGCAGTACTTC	CASSSTRRGLVPVKQYF
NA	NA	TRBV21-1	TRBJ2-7	TGTGCCAGCAGCAAAAACTGCCCGACAGGTAGTTCCTACGAGCAGTACTTC	CASSKNCPTGSSYEQYF
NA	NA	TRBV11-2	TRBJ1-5	TGTGCCAGCAGCCCAGGGGTAAGACAGCCCCAGCATTTT	CASSPGVRQPQHF
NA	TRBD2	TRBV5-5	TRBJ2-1	TGTGCCAGCAGCTTGGGAGGACTAGAGGCGGATGAGCAGTTCTTC	CASSLGGLEADEQFF
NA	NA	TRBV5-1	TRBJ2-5	TGCGCCAGCAGCCTGACCGGTAGCGTAGAGACCCAGTACTTC	CASSLTGSVETQYF
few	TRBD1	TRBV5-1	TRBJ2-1	TGCGCCAGCAGAGAGGGGACAGTGATCAATGAGCAGTTCTTC	CASREGTVINEQFF
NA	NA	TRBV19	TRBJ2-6	TGTGCCAGTAGCGCCTTAGGGGGTGCTGGGGCCAACGTCCTGACTTTC	CASSALGGAGANVLTF